One sample yielded the 17 T cell receptor beta chains listed below, sequenced in a study of OX40 agonist ivuxolimab in advanced cancers. The protocol was immunoSEQ multiplex PCR, while the TCRdb copy is restricted to in-frame clones and leaves out a portion. In the table there are approximately 50,000 clones, nearly 80% of which are singletons. The source was CD4+ or CD8+ T cells sorted from blood, collected in a trial of the OX40 agonist ivuxolimab. All receptors come from an adult with an advanced solid tumor such as melanoma, head and neck, liver or kidney cancer.

This chain links TRBV19 with TRBJ2-5; 9 nucleotides match TRBD1. Germline values: CDR1 LNHDA, CDR2 SQIVND (reference sequence). This CDR3 is 15 amino acids long. V trimming: 4 bases; J trimming: 3 bases; junction bases outside the gene matches: 6. The CDR3 protein is CASSTGQGVKETQYF. The CDR3 bases are TGTGCCAGTAGTACGGGACAGGGCGTTAAAGAGACCCAGTACTTC.

The CDR3 region has the DNA TGTGCCAGCAAACGGACTAGCGCAAACAATGAGCAGTTCTTC. This encodes CASKRTSANNEQFF. The V call is TRBV27, the J call TRBJ2-1; 9 bases align to TRBD2. This CDR3 contains 14 residues. Unmatched junction bases numbered 6, after V lost 7 bases and J lost 5 bases. Germline V gives CDR1 MNHEY, CDR2 SMNVEV (reference sequence).

This clone showed up just a few times. CDR3 nucleotide sequence: TGTGCCATCAGTGGAGCCGGTAGCAATCAGCCCCAGCATTTT. Translation: CAISGAGSNQPQHF. This chain connects TRBV10-3 to TRBJ1-5; D unclear. Germline-derived CDR1 and CDR2 are ENHRY and SYGVKD. V lost 4 bases and J lost 0, with 7 bases in between. The CDR3 spans 14 residues.

The J gene is TRBJ1-1, the V gene TRBV7-3; possible D gene TRBD1, 5 bases. Germline V CDR1 and CDR2: SGHTA, FQGTGA. Trimming cost V 4 bases and J 1 base, with 7 bases left between them. The CDR3 is 13 amino acids. CDR3 loop: CASSSQENTEAFF. CDR3 coding DNA: TGTGCCAGCAGCTCACAGGAGAACACTGAAGCTTTCTTT. The variable domain in full, completed from reference TRBV7-3 and TRBJ1-1, reads GAGVSQTPSNKVTEKGKYVELRCDPISGHTALYWYRQSLGQGPEFLIYFQGTGAADDSGLPNDRFFAVRPEGSVSTLKIQRTERGDSAVYLCASSSQENTEAFFGQGTRLTVV.

The rearrangement joins TRBV4-1 to TRBJ1-5; D gene unclear. CDR3 size: 12 residues. CDR1 is MGHRA and CDR2 is YSYEKL in the germline V gene. V gave up 4 bases and J gave up 8 bases, with 9 bases separating them. The CDR3 region is CASSPRWEPQHF. CDR3 coding DNA: TGCGCCAGCAGCCCTAGGTGGGAGCCCCAGCATTTT.

As for this clone: In the same sample, other DNA sequences code for this CDR3. The chain recombines TRBV5-1 with TRBJ2-7, with a tentative D call TRBD1 (6 bases). The CDR3 runs 13 residues. Trimming left V 2 bases short and J 3 bases short, with 9 bases between. Germline lookup yields CDR1 SGHRS and CDR2 YFSETQ. CDR3 sequence: CASSFTGSYEQYF. The CDR3 nucleotides are TGCGCCAGCAGCTTCACAGGGAGCTACGAGCAGTACTTC.

The chain combines TRBV7-8 with TRBJ2-5; 8 nucleotides agree with TRBD1. V was pared by 4 bases and J by 4 bases, with 2 bases of the junction left unmatched. The CDR3 is made up of 13 amino acids. Germline assignment: CDR1 SGHVS and CDR2 FQNEAQ. CDR3 amino acids: CASSSGGGETQYF. The CDR3 DNA sequence: TGTGCCAGCAGCTCAGGGGGCGGAGAGACCCAGTACTTC.

The rearrangement joins TRBV27 to TRBJ2-7, with D perhaps TRBD1 (5 bases). This CDR3 contains 17 residues. The ends were cut back, 0 bases at V and 6 bases at J, with 21 bases in the middle. Germline assignment: CDR1 MNHEY and CDR2 SMNVEV (reference sequence). DNA of the CDR3: TGTGCCAGCAGTTTATCGAAAAGGGGCGCTACGTTAGGCGAGCAGTACTTC. Translated: CASSLSKRGATLGEQYF.

V gene TRBV2 combines with J gene TRBJ2-1, with D possibly being TRBD1 (6 bases). V lost 6 bases to trimming and J lost 13 bases, with 13 bases between them. The CDR3 contains 11 residues. Germline values: CDR1 SNHLY, CDR2 FYNNEI. As DNA, the CDR3 is TGTGCCAGCAGGGGGGCAAACGACCAGTTCTTC. Encoded protein: CASRGANDQFF.

The V call is TRBV7-2, the J call TRBJ2-7; D is possibly TRBD1 (5 bases). Trimming stripped 4 bases from V and 0 bases from J, with 10 bases between. Per germline, CDR1 SGHTA and CDR2 FQGNSA. This CDR3 comprises 14 residues. CDR3 protein: CASSSRVSSYEQYF. The CDR3 DNA reads TGTGCCAGCAGCTCCAGGGTTAGCTCCTACGAGCAGTACTTC. Based on the CDR3 plus reference TRBV7-2 and TRBJ2-7, the full variable domain is GAGVSQSPSNKVTEKGKDVELRCDPISGHTALYWYRQSLGQGLEFLIYFQGNSAPDKSGLPSDRFSAERTGGSVSTLTIQRTQQEDSAVYLCASSSRVSSYEQYFGPGTRLTVT.

The genes are TRBV5-1 and TRBJ2-3; a possible D gene is TRBD2 (6 bases). V lost 0 bases to trimming and J lost 4 bases, with 9 bases between them. This CDR3 has 14 residues. Per germline, CDR1 SGHRS and CDR2 YFSETQ. CDR3 DNA sequence: TGCGCCAGCAGCTTGGTCGGGAGTTCAGATACGCAGTATTTT. It translates to CASSLVGSSDTQYF. Full variable domain (remainder filled in from reference TRBV5-1 and TRBJ2-3): KAGVTQTPRYLIKTRGQQVTLSCSPISGHRSVSWYQQTPGQGLQFLFEYFSETQRNKGNFPGRFSGRQFSNSRSEMNVSTLELGDSALYLCASSLVGSSDTQYFGPGTRLTVL.

This clone was observed a handful of times. In nucleotides, the CDR3 is TGTGCCAGCAGTCAACCAGGGAACACTGAAGCTTTCTTT. Translation: CASSQPGNTEAFF. The chain carries TRBV6-1 and TRBJ1-1; no reliable D call. Germline V gene data show CDR1 as MNHNS and CDR2 as SASEGT. The CDR3 totals 13 residues. Trimming shortened V by 5 bases and J by 1 base, and 8 bases separated the two germline ends.

This clone was counted only a few times. The CDR3, as DNA: TGTGCCAGCAGCCAAGAAAAGGGGGGAAGCAATCAGCCCCAGCATTTT. Residues: CASSQEKGGSNQPQHF. The chain has TRBV4-2 and TRBJ1-5, with a tentative D call TRBD1 (6 bases). From germline, CDR1 is LGHNA and CDR2 YNFKEQ. The CDR3 has 16 residues. The germline V and J ends were trimmed by 0 bases and 1 base, with 10 bases remaining between them.

This clone was recorded a few times. The V gene is TRBV30, the J gene TRBJ1-1; D remains unclear. Germline V gives CDR1 GTSNPN, CDR2 SVGIG (reference sequence). The CDR3 spans 12 residues. The V end lost 4 bases, the J end lost 5 bases, and 11 bases lay between the germline ends. CDR3 sequence (DNA): TGTGCCTGGACCGGGAGTCTGACTGAAGCTTTCTTT. Residues: CAWTGSLTEAFF.

This chain uses TRBV11-2 with TRBJ1-2; 9 positions match TRBD1. V lost 3 bases and J lost 2; bases outside the gene matches: 4. This CDR3 has 15 residues. Germline CDR1 reads SGHAT; CDR2 reads FQNNGV. The CDR3 bases are TGTGCCAGCAGCTTTCCGGGACAGGGAAACTATGGCTACACCTTC. It encodes CASSFPGQGNYGYTF.

This chain connects TRBV7-2 to TRBJ1-1; 7 bases fit TRBD1. The CDR3 sequence is 15 residues long. Trimming cost V 5 bases and J 0 bases; bases outside gene matches: 6. The germline V gene has CDR1 SGHTA and CDR2 FQGNSA. The chain's CDR3 is CASSRQGLLNTEAFF. Here the CDR3 DNA reads TGTGCCAGCAGCCGACAGGGACTCTTGAACACTGAAGCTTTCTTT.

V is TRBV5-4 and J is TRBJ2-7, with D perhaps matching TRBD2 (5 bases). Germline CDR1 is SGHNT and CDR2 is YYREEE (reference sequence). This CDR3 has 15 amino acids. Trimming removed 0 bases at V and 1 base at J, with 11 bases between. CDR3 nucleotides: TGTGCCAGCAGCTTGGGGCCTAGGGAGTCCTACGAGCAGTACTTC. Its protein is CASSLGPRESYEQYF.